What follows are 14 T cell receptor beta chains derived from one specimen sequenced in a study of T cell responses to AZD1222 COVID-19 vaccine. TCRdb's copy holds only in-frame clones and misses some; the assay was immunoSEQ multiplex PCR. Of approximately 120,000 clones listed, 80% to 90% are singletons. This specimen was peripheral blood, taken on day 0 of AZD1222 vaccination. The origin of the receptors is an adult in good health.

V and J are TRBV5-1 and TRBJ2-7; 8 bases map to TRBD2. V lost 4 bases and J lost 0; bases outside the gene matches: 3. This CDR3 is 14 amino acids long. The germline gives CDR1 SGHRS, CDR2 YFSETQ. The CDR3 DNA is TGCGCCAGCAGCATAGCGGGGAGCTCCTACGAGCAGTACTTC. This sequence encodes CASSIAGSSYEQYF.

The CDR3 sequence: CASSLTGRGSGNTIYF. The DNA for the CDR3 is TGCGCCAGCAGCCTCACCGGTCGAGGCTCTGGAAACACCATATATTTT. This chain uses TRBV5-1 with TRBJ1-3; D is unclear. Trimming took off 4 bases at V and 0 bases at J, with 14 bases between the two ends. CDR3 size: 16 residues. CDR1 SGHRS and CDR2 YFSETQ come from the germline V gene. The complete variable domain, with remaining parts taken from reference TRBV5-1 and TRBJ1-3, reads KAGVTQTPRYLIKTRGQQVTLSCSPISGHRSVSWYQQTPGQGLQFLFEYFSETQRNKGNFPGRFSGRQFSNSRSEMNVSTLELGDSALYLCASSLTGRGSGNTIYFGEGSWLTVV.

The CDR3 loop is CASSLQGSNQPQHF. The CDR3, as DNA: TGTGCCAGCAGTTTACAGGGGAGCAATCAGCCCCAGCATTTT. This chain joins TRBV27 and TRBJ1-5; D might be TRBD1 (6 bases). The CDR3 loop spans 14 amino acids. Germline CDR1 MNHEY, CDR2 SMNVEV (reference sequence). V was cut by 2 bases and J by 1 base, with 6 bases left in between.

This clone was seen just once. This rearrangement joins TRBV28 to TRBJ1-4; 7 bases agree with TRBD1. CDR1 is MDHEN, CDR2 SYDVKM, per germline. The junction had 9 bases not matched to a gene; V was cut back by 7 bases and J by 10 bases. There are 13 residues in the CDR3. CDR3 DNA sequence: TGTGCCAGCATTCCAACAGGGGACGGAAAACTGTTTTTT. This translates into CASIPTGDGKLFF.

J is TRBJ2-2 and V is TRBV19; 8 nucleotides line up with TRBD1. CDR1 and CDR2 (germline): LNHDA, SQIVND (reference sequence). CDR3 length equals 15 residues. V lost 7 bases to trimming and J lost 0 bases; unmatched junction nucleotides: 4. CDR3: CASNPDRANTGELFF. CDR3 nucleotides: TGTGCCAGTAACCCGGACAGGGCGAACACCGGGGAGCTGTTTTTT.

V and J are TRBV27 and TRBJ2-7; 7 positions agree with TRBD2. Germline loops: CDR1 MNHEY, CDR2 SMNVEV (reference sequence). V lost 2 bases, J lost 3 bases, and 1 base stayed unmatched. The CDR3 covers 13 residues. CDR3 residues: CASSLAGVYEQYF. The CDR3 nucleotides read TGTGCCAGCAGTTTAGCGGGAGTCTACGAGCAGTACTTC.

The chain is built from TRBV19 and TRBJ1-1, with TRBD1 as a possible D gene (6 bases). Germline CDR1 is LNHDA and CDR2 is SQIVND (reference sequence). Trimming removed 3 bases at V and 1 base at J, with 12 bases between. The CDR3 loop spans 15 amino acids. Here the CDR3 DNA reads TGTGCCAGTAGTATGGTGGGACACCAGAACACTGAAGCTTTCTTT. This translates into CASSMVGHQNTEAFF.

The rearrangement joins TRBV27 to TRBJ1-6; possibly TRBD1 for D (5 bases). Per the germline V gene, CDR1 is MNHEY and CDR2 is SMNVEV (reference sequence). The CDR3 extends over 13 amino acids. Trimming removed 4 bases at V and 9 bases at J, with 10 bases between. The CDR3 DNA reads as TGTGCCAGCAGTTGGGACCGGGGTTCACCCCTCCACTTT. It encodes CASSWDRGSPLHF.

The J gene is TRBJ1-1, the V gene TRBV27, with 8 bases fitting TRBD1. Germline V CDR1 and CDR2: MNHEY, SMNVEV (reference sequence). The CDR3 has 15 residues. V lost 4 bases to trimming and J lost 1 base; unmatched junction nucleotides: 5. CDR3 in DNA: TGTGCCAGCAGTTCCCACGGACAGGGGAACACTGAAGCTTTCTTT. Translating it yields CASSSHGQGNTEAFF.

This clone occurred a few times. This rearrangement joins TRBV5-5 to TRBJ1-2, with TRBD1 as a possible D gene (5 bases). Trimming took 0 bases from V and 6 from J, leaving 21 bases between them. Germline V CDR1 and CDR2: SGHKS, YYEKEE (reference sequence). The CDR3 extends over 17 amino acids. The CDR3 is CASSLVQFGGVLDGYTF. In DNA, the CDR3 is TGTGCCAGCAGCTTGGTTCAGTTTGGAGGGGTGTTAGATGGCTACACCTTC. Full variable domain (missing parts from reference TRBV5-5 and TRBJ1-2): DAGVTQSPTHLIKTRGQQVTLRCSPISGHKSVSWYQQVLGQGPQFIFQYYEKEERGRGNFPDRFSARQFPNYSSELNVNALLLGDSALYLCASSLVQFGGVLDGYTFGSGTRLTVV.

This clone is categorized as medium-sized. The chain recombines TRBV7-9 with TRBJ2-7, with 8 bases matching TRBD2. CDR3 length equals 15 residues. Germline V lookup: CDR1 SEHNR, CDR2 FQNEAQ (reference sequence). The J segment lost 2 bases and the V segment lost 5 bases, leaving 8 bases of the junction unmatched. The CDR3 DNA reads TGTGCCAGCAGCACCCGGGGGGGCCGAACCTACGAGCAGTACTTC. Residues: CASSTRGGRTYEQYF.

The gene calls are TRBV7-9 and TRBJ1-4; no firm D call. Germline V lookup: CDR1 SEHNR, CDR2 FQNEAQ (reference sequence). V was pared by 0 bases and J by 1 base, with 6 bases between. The CDR3 contains 15 residues. In DNA form, the CDR3 reads TGTGCCAGCAGCTTAGCTAAGGGAACTAATGAAAAACTGTTTTTT. This codes for CASSLAKGTNEKLFF.

V gene TRBV19 combines with J gene TRBJ1-5; D is ambiguous. Trimming cost V 3 bases and J 2 bases, with 11 bases left between them. The CDR3 totals 15 residues. Germline CDR1 LNHDA, CDR2 SQIVND (reference sequence). The chain's CDR3 is CASSISSKGNQPQHF. The CDR3 DNA reads as TGTGCCAGTAGTATTAGTTCCAAGGGCAATCAGCCCCAGCATTTT.

This chain connects TRBV6-5 to TRBJ1-5; D might be TRBD1 (5 bases). Germline values: CDR1 MNHEY, CDR2 SVGAGI. The CDR3 loop spans 16 amino acids. Trimming took off 0 bases at V and 4 bases at J, with 13 bases between the two ends. Here the CDR3 reads CASSYSIGAENQPQHF. The CDR3 DNA reads TGTGCCAGCAGTTACTCGATAGGGGCCGAGAATCAGCCCCAGCATTTT.